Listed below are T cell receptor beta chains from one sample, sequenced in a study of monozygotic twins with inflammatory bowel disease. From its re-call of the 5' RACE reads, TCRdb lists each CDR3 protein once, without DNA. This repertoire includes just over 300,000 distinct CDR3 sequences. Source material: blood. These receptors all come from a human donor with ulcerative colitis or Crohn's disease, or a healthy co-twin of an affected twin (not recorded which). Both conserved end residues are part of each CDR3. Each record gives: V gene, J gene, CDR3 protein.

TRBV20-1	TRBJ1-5	CSVHFPGHNNQPQHF
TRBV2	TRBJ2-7	CASRNSAGVNEQYF
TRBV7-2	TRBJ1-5	CASSPGEYSNQPQHF
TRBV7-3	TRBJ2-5	CASSSALAGARETQYF
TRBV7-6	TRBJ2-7	CASSTGSYEQYF
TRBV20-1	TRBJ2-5	CSARGWYQETQYF
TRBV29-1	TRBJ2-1	CSVGYGTGSSYNEQFF
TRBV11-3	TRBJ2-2	CASRTSGNTGELFF
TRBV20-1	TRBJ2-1	CSARRDAVSGEQFF
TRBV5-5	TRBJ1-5	CASSRGPPGDQPQHF
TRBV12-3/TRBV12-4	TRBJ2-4	CASSPSVGNIQYF
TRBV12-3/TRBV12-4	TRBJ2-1	CASSLLNYNEQFF
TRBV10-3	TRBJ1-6	CAISAKGSGSPLHF
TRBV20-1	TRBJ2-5	CSARVAGGLETQYF
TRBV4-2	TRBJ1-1	CASSQDPPMNTEAFF
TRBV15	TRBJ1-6	CATGDGNSPLHF
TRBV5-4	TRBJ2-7	CASGLIQGEQYF
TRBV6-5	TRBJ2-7	CASSLEASYEQYF
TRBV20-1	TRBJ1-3	CSARPGQSRSGNTIYF
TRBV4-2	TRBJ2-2	CASRPGDRNTGELFF
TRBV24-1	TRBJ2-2	CATRGETPLGTGELFF
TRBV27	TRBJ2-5	CASRLDRGRETQYF
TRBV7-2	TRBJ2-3	CASSRGLYTDTQYF
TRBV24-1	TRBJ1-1	CATSDPSVSRGAFF
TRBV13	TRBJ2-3	CASSFDGLRGGSDTQYF
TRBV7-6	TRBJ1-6	CASSLAQSNSPLHF
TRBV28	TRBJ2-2	CASMENTGELFF
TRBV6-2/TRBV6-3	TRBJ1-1	CASSPRRNTEAFF
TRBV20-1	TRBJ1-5	CSARDEEGMDSNQPQHF
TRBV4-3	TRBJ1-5	CASSQESGANQPQHF
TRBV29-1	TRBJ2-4	CSAGTAKNIQYF
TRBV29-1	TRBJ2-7	CSVEAGQGAYEQYF
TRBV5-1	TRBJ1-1	CASNEQENTEAFF
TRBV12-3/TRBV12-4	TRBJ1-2	CASSFSTNKIYGYTF
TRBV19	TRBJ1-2	CASSLKGQMYGYTF
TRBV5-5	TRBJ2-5	CASSREGSKAETKYF
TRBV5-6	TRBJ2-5	CASSQNPTGEETQYF
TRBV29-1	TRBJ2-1	CSVEDWGLYNEQFF
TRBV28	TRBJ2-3	CASRQEPRTDTQYF
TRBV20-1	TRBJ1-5	CSVRTGGSNSGQPQHF
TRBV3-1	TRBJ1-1	CASSLGQGLKAFF
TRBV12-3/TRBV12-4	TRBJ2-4	CASSFGRGFGKNIQYF
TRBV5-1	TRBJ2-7	CASSPVHADDEQYF
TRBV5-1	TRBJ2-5	CASSQDLRVQYF
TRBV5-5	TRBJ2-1	CASQYSGEQFF
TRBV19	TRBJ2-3	CASSPRSLAGADTQYF
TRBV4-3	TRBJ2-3	CASSQALAGVTQYF
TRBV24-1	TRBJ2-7	CATSPSGTAWGGQYF
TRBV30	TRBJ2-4	CAWTVHRQEIAKNIQYF
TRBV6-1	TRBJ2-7	CASSRQGPSYEQYF
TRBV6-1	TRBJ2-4	CASSTDRIQAKNIQYF
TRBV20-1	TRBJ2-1	CSAIAKGSGAHNEQFF
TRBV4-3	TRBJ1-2	CASATRGALLGYTF
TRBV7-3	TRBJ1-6	CASSLDRYSPLHF